The 2 T cell receptor beta chains below all came from one sample that was sequenced in a study of T cell responses to AZD1222 COVID-19 vaccine. Method: immunoSEQ multiplex PCR; TCRdb's copy keeps in-frame clones and lacks some. The table records more than 140,000 clones, approximately 89% of them present only once. The source material was peripheral blood, sampled on day 0 of MenACWY control vaccination. The receptors were sampled from an adult in good health.

The genes are TRBV2 and TRBJ2-2; TRBD2 matches 10 bases. V lost 4 bases, J lost 1 base, and 3 bases stayed unmatched. Per germline, CDR1 SNHLY and CDR2 FYNNEI. There are 16 residues in the CDR3. The chain's CDR3 is CASSGLAGRNTGELFF. As DNA, the CDR3 is TGTGCCAGCAGTGGACTAGCGGGCCGGAACACCGGGGAGCTGTTTTTT.

The J gene is TRBJ1-4, the V gene TRBV4-2, with TRBD1 identical over 9 bases. In germline, CDR1 is LGHNA, CDR2 YNFKEQ. The length of the CDR3 is 15 residues. With 2 bases clipped from V and 7 bases from J, the junction kept 5 bases outside the gene matches. The CDR3 coding sequence is TGTGCCAGCAGCCAATTGACAGGGGGGAGTGAAAAACTGTTTTTT. This sequence encodes CASSQLTGGSEKLFF.